A single TCR beta chain is shown here with its context. Authors' methods: Estimation of nucleated cell counts relied on the amplification of reference gene primers. Profiling relied on immunoSEQ multiplex PCR, and the TCRdb table lists in-frame clones only, not all of them. V and J calls and clone size are as listed in that table; D and trimming were resolved from the DNA. The repertoire holds around 280,000 clones, with 70% to 90% as singletons. This sample was included in a study of blood T cell repertoires in COVID-19. Across the whole study: Sources were T cells, B-cell-depleted T cells, or PBMCs; the material itself was cDNA or gDNA.

Trimming cost V 7 bases and J 5 bases; bases outside gene matches: 12. The CDR3 totals 15 residues. Per the germline V gene, CDR1 is LNHDA and CDR2 is SQIVND (reference sequence). This chain uses TRBV19 with TRBJ1-2, with 8 bases lining up with TRBD1. Sequences were obtained from peripheral blood. The sequence was obtained from a woman under 40 who had recovered from COVID-19. CDR3 DNA sequence: TGTGCCAGTACCACACAGGGGGGATCTTGGTATGGCTACACCTTC. This codes for CASTTQGGSWYGYTF.